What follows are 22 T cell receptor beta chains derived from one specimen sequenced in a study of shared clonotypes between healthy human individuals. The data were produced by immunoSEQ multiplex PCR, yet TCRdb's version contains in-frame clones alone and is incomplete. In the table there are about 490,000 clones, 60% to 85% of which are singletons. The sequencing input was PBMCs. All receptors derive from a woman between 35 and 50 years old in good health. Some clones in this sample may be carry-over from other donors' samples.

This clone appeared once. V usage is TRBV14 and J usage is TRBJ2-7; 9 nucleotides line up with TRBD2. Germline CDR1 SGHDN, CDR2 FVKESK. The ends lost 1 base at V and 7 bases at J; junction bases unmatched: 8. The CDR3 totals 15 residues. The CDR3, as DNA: TGTGCCAGCAGCCAAGGCAGACACGGACTAGCGGAGCAGTACTTC. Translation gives CASSQGRHGLAEQYF.

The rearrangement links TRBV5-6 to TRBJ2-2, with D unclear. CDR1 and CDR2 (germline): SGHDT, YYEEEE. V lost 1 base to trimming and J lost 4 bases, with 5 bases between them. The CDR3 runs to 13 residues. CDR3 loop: CASSLLTTGELFF. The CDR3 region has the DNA TGTGCCAGCAGCTTGCTAACCACCGGGGAGCTGTTTTTT.

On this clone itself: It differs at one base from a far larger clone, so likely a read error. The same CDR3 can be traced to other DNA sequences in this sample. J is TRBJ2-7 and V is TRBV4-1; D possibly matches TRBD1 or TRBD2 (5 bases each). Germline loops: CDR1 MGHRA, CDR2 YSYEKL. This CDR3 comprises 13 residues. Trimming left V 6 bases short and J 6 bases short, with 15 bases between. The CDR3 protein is CASRRDLNSEQYF. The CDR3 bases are TGCGCCAGCAGAAGGGACCTAAATTCCGAGCAGTACTTC.

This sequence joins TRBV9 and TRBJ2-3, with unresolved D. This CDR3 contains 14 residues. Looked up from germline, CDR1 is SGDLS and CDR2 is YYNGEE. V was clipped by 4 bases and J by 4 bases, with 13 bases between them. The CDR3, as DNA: TGTGCCAGCAGCATAGTGTCAGACGCAGATACGCAGTATTTT. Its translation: CASSIVSDADTQYF.

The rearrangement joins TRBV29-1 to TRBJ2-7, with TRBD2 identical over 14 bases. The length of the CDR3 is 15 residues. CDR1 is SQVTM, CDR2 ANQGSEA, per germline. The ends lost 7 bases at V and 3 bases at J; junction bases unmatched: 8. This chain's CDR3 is CSAVGTSGRDYEQYF. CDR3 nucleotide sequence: TGCAGCGCTGTAGGGACTAGCGGGAGAGACTACGAGCAGTACTTC.

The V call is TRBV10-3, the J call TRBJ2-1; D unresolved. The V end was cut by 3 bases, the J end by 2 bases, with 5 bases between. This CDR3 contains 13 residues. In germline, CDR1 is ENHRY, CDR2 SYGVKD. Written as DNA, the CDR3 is TGTGCCATCAGTGATCCAACCTACAATGAGCAGTTCTTC. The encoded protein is CAISDPTYNEQFF.

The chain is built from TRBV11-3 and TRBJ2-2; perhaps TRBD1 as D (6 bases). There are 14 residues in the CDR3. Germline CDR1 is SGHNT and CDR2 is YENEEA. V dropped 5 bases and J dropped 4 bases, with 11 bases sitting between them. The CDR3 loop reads CASSPRTATGELFF. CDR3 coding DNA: TGTGCCAGCAGCCCACGGACAGCCACCGGGGAGCTGTTTTTT.

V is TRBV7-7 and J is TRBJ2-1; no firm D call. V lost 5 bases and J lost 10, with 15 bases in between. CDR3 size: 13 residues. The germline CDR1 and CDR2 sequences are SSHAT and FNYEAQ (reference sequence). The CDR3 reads CASSPHIAEEQFF. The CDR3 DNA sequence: TGTGCCAGCAGCCCTCATATAGCCGAGGAGCAGTTCTTC.

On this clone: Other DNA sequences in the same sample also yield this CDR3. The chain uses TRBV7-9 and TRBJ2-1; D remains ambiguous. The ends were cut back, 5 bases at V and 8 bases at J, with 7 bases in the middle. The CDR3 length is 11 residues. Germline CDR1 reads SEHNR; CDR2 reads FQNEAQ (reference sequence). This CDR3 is CASSPGHEQFF. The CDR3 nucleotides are TGTGCCAGCAGCCCGGGTCATGAGCAGTTCTTC. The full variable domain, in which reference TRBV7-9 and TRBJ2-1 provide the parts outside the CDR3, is DTGVSQNPRHKITKRGQNVTFRCDPISEHNRLYWYRQTLGQGPEFLTYFQNEAQLEKSRLLSDRFSAERPKGSFSTLEIQRTEQGDSAMYLCASSPGHEQFFGPGTRLTVL.

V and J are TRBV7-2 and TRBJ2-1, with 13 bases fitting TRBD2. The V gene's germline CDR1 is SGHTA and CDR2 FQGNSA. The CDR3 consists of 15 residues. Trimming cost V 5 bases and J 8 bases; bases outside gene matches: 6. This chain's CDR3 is CASSIGLAGVDEQFF. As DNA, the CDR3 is TGTGCCAGCAGCATCGGACTAGCGGGAGTTGATGAGCAGTTCTTC.

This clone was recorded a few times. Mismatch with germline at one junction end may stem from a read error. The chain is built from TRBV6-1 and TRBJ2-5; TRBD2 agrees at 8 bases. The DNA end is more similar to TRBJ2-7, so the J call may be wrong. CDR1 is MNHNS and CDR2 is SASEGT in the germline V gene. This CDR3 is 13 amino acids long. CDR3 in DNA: TGTACCAGCAGTGAAAGCGGGAGCTACGAGCAGTACTTC. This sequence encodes CTSSESGSYEQYF.

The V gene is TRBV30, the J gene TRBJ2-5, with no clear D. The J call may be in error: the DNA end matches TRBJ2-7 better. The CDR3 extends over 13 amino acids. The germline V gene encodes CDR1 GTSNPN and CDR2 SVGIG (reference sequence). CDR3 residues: CAWSVSSFGEQYF. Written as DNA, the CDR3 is TGTGCCTGGAGTGTCTCCAGCTTTGGCGAGCAGTACTTC.

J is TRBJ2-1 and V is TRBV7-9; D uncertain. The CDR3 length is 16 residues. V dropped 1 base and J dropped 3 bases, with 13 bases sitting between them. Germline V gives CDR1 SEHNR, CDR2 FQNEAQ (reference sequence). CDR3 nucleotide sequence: TGTGCCAGCAGCTTAGGGGGTTGGGGATACTACAATGAGCAGTTCTTC. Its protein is CASSLGGWGYYNEQFF.

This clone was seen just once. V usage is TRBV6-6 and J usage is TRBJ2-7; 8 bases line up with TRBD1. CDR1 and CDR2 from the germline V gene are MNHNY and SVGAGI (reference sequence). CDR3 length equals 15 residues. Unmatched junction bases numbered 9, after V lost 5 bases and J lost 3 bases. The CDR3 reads CASSPYRTGYYEQYF. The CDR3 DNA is TGTGCCAGCAGTCCCTACCGGACAGGGTACTACGAGCAGTACTTC.

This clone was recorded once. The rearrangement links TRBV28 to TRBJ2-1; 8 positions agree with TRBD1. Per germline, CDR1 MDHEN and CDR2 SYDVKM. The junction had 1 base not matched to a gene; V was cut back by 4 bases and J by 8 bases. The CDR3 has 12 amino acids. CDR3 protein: CASSSQGDEQFF. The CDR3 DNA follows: TGTGCCAGCAGTTCACAGGGGGATGAGCAGTTCTTC.

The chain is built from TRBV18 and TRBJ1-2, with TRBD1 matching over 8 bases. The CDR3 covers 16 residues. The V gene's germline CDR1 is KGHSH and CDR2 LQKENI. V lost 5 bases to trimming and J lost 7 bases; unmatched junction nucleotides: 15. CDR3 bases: TGTGCCAGCTCAACCCCGGGCGGCAGGGGGCAAGTTGGCTACACCTTC. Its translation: CASSTPGGRGQVGYTF.

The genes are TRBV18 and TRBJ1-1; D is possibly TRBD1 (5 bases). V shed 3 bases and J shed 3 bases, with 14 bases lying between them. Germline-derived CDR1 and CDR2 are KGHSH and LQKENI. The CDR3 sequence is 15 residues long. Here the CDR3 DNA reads TGTGCCAGCTCACCGACCCAGGACACTTACACTGAAGCTTTCTTT. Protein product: CASSPTQDTYTEAFF.

In DNA, the CDR3 is TGTGCCAGCAGCCCGCAGGGGGGGACCGGGGAGCTGTTTTTT. Translated: CASSPQGGTGELFF. The rearrangement uses TRBV7-7 and TRBJ2-2; D might be TRBD1 or TRBD2, each matching 7 bases. Germline lookup yields CDR1 SSHAT and CDR2 FNYEAQ (reference sequence). V was clipped by 5 bases and J by 5 bases, with 12 bases between them. This CDR3 is built from 14 residues.

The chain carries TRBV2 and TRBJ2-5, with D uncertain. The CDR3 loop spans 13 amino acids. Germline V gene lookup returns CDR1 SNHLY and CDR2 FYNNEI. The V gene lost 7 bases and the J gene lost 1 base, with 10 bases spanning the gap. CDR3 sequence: CASNVAVQETQYF. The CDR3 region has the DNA TGTGCCAGCAACGTGGCAGTCCAAGAGACCCAGTACTTC.

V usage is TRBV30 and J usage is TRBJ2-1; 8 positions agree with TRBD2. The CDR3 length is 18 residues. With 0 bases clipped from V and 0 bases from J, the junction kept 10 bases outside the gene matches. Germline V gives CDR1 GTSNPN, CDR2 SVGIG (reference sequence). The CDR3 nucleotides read TGTGCCTGGAGTGTACGCGGACTAGCACTGAGCTCCTACAATGAGCAGTTCTTC. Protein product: CAWSVRGLALSSYNEQFF.

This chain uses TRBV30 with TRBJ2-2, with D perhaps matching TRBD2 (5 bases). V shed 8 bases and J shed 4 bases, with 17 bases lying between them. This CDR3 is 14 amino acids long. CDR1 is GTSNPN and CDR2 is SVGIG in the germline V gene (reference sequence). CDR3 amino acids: CANQRVTGTGELFF. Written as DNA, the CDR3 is TGTGCCAACCAGAGGGTGACGGGCACCGGGGAGCTGTTTTTT.

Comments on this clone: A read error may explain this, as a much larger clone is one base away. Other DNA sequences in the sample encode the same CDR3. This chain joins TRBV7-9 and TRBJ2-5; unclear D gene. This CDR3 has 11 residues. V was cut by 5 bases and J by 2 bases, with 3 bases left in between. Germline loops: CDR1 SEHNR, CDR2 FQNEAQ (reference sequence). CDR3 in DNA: TGTGCCAGCAGCCCACAAGAGACCCAGTACTTC. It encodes CASSPQETQYF.